Following are 26 T cell receptor beta chains from one sample sequenced in a study of T cells in Graves' hyperthyroidism and ophthalmopathy. TCR beta CDR3 regions were amplified from RNA. A set of HTBI primers served as the primers for a first-round RT-PCR of the TCR CDR3. TCRdb reprocessed the multiplex PCR reads via MiXCR and lists one record per CDR3 protein. This table has about 720,000 distinct CDR3 sequences, roughly a sixth appearing once. The sequencing sample was made of blood. The receptors were sampled from a woman aged 50 to 65 with Graves' hyperthyroidism that later progressed to Graves' ophthalmopathy.

This clonotype has a count of ten or more. The J gene is TRBJ2-1, the V gene TRBV30, with 9 bases matching TRBD2. Trimming at V came to 3 bases and at J to 2 bases, leaving 2 bases not matched to a gene. The germline V gene has CDR1 GTSNPN and CDR2 SVGIG (reference sequence). The CDR3 runs to 14 residues. Here the CDR3 DNA reads TGTGCCTGGAGGCGGGGGGGAGCCTACAATGAGCAGTTCTTC. This sequence encodes CAWRRGGAYNEQFF.

V gene TRBV2 combines with J gene TRBJ1-2, with D possibly being TRBD1 (6 bases). V dropped 5 bases and J dropped 3 bases, with 13 bases sitting between them. This CDR3 has 14 residues. Germline-derived CDR1 and CDR2 are SNHLY and FYNNEI. In DNA form, the CDR3 reads TGTGCCAGCAGTTCCCGGACAGAGCACTATGGCTACACCTTC. The encoded protein is CASSSRTEHYGYTF. The full variable domain, completed using reference TRBV2 and TRBJ1-2, is EPEVTQTPSHQVTQMGQEVILRCVPISNHLYFYWYRQILGQKVEFLVSFYNNEISEKSEIFDDQFSVERPDGSNFTLKIRSTKLEDSAMYFCASSSRTEHYGYTFGSGTRLTVV.

This clonotype was counted ten times or more. The rearrangement links TRBV2 to TRBJ1-2; D is perhaps TRBD1 (5 bases). In germline, CDR1 is SNHLY, CDR2 FYNNEI. V was pared by 3 bases and J by 3 bases, with 11 bases between. The CDR3 is 14 residues long. CDR3 loop: CASSDPGRDYGYTF. The CDR3 bases are TGTGCCAGCAGTGATCCAGGGCGGGACTATGGCTACACCTTC.

There are a few counts of this clonotype. The chain employs TRBV9 and TRBJ1-1; possibly TRBD1 for D (6 bases). Germline CDR1 SGDLS, CDR2 YYNGEE. The CDR3 sequence is 15 residues long. With 3 bases removed from V and 0 bases from J, the gap between germline ends came to 12 bases. For the CDR3, the DNA is TGTGCCAGCAGCGCGACCGGGACAATGAACACTGAAGCTTTCTTT. Protein sequence: CASSATGTMNTEAFF.

The rearrangement joins TRBV5-1 to TRBJ2-7; D uncertain. The CDR3 has 13 amino acids. Germline CDR1 is SGHRS and CDR2 is YFSETQ. The V gene lost 4 bases and the J gene lost 0 bases, with 8 bases spanning the gap. Here the CDR3 reads CASSVHSSYEQYF. The CDR3 DNA follows: TGCGCCAGCAGCGTTCACAGCTCCTACGAGCAGTACTTC.

This clonotype was counted ten times or more. This chain connects TRBV5-1 to TRBJ2-7, with D perhaps given as TRBD1 or TRBD2 (5 bases each). In germline, CDR1 is SGHRS, CDR2 YFSETQ. The CDR3 has 15 amino acids. V lost 4 bases to trimming and J lost 0 bases, with 14 bases between them. CDR3 DNA: TGCGCCAGCAGCAGGGACGGGTTCAGCTCCTACGAGCAGTACTTC. Protein sequence: CASSRDGFSSYEQYF. Looking up the rest from reference TRBV5-1 and TRBJ2-7 gives the full variable domain: KAGVTQTPRYLIKTRGQQVTLSCSPISGHRSVSWYQQTPGQGLQFLFEYFSETQRNKGNFPGRFSGRQFSNSRSEMNVSTLELGDSALYLCASSRDGFSSYEQYFGPGTRLTVT.

This clonotype showed up many times. This chain joins TRBV2 and TRBJ2-1; TRBD2 might be the D (6 bases). The V gene's germline CDR1 is SNHLY and CDR2 FYNNEI. V was trimmed by 8 bases and J by 9 bases, leaving 14 bases between them. The CDR3 has 12 amino acids. In DNA form, the CDR3 reads TGTGCCAGCGGGAGGAACACCGGTGAGCAGTTCTTC. Its protein product is CASGRNTGEQFF.

This clonotype was detected many times. V gene TRBV20-1 combines with J gene TRBJ1-1; unclear D gene. Trimming stripped 3 bases from V and 5 bases from J, with 4 bases between. The germline V gene has CDR1 DFQATT and CDR2 SNEGSKA (reference sequence). This CDR3 is built from 10 residues. The CDR3 DNA follows: TGCAGTGCTAGTGGAACTGAAGCTTTCTTT. Protein sequence: CSASGTEAFF.

In this sample, this clonotype turned up a few times. The chain carries TRBV20-1 and TRBJ1-2; TRBD1 matches 7 bases. Unmatched junction bases numbered 4, after V lost 5 bases and J lost 7 bases. The CDR3 sequence is 11 residues long. CDR1 and CDR2 (germline): DFQATT, SNEGSKA (reference sequence). The CDR3 DNA sequence: TGCAGTGCTTCAGGGGGAGCTGGCTACACCTTC. It codes for CSASGGAGYTF.

The sample holds a few counts of this clonotype. The chain uses TRBV25-1 and TRBJ2-5; TRBD1 matches 10 bases. The CDR3 has 17 amino acids. The V gene end was trimmed by 3 bases and the J gene end by 2 bases; junction bases not matched to a gene: 9. The V gene's germline CDR1 is MGHDK and CDR2 SYGVNS. CDR3 amino acids: CASSERGQGTGQETQYF. For the CDR3, the DNA is TGTGCCAGCAGTGAGAGGGGACAGGGGACGGGGCAAGAGACCCAGTACTTC.

The chain combines TRBV20-1 with TRBJ2-5; TRBD1 is a possible D gene (6 bases). Trimming left V 4 bases short and J 5 bases short, with 17 bases between. This CDR3 has 14 amino acids. Germline V gives CDR1 DFQATT, CDR2 SNEGSKA (reference sequence). The CDR3 coding sequence is TGCAGTGCTAACCGGGACAACCGTGTCGAGACCCAGTACTTC. Protein: CSANRDNRVETQYF.

The sample holds many counts of this clonotype. The gene calls are TRBV2 and TRBJ1-1, with no clear D. Germline CDR1 is SNHLY and CDR2 is FYNNEI. The CDR3 extends over 13 amino acids. V lost 6 bases, J lost 4 bases, and 12 bases lay in between. This CDR3 is CASRARWGTEAFF. CDR3 coding DNA: TGTGCCAGCAGGGCCCGGTGGGGCACTGAAGCTTTCTTT.

The chain carries TRBV12-3 or TRBV12-4 and TRBJ2-2, with D maybe TRBD1 (6 bases). This CDR3 has 14 amino acids. With 7 bases removed from V and 1 base from J, the gap between germline ends came to 10 bases. CDR3 residues: CASKTGVNTGELFF. In DNA form, the CDR3 reads TGTGCCAGCAAGACAGGTGTGAACACCGGGGAGCTGTTTTTT.

This clonotype was detected ten times or more. The V gene is TRBV30, the J gene TRBJ2-1; no reliable D call. The V and J ends lost 4 bases and 4 bases respectively, with 5 bases between them. In germline, CDR1 is GTSNPN, CDR2 SVGIG (reference sequence). The CDR3 totals 11 residues. CDR3 nucleotide sequence: TGTGCCTGGATGGTATACAATGAGCAGTTCTTC. Its protein is CAWMVYNEQFF. The whole variable domain, filled in from reference TRBV30 and TRBJ2-1, reads SQTIHQWPATLVQPVGSPLSLECTVEGTSNPNLYWYRQAAGRGLQLLFYSVGIGQISSEVPQNLSASRPQDRQFILSSKKLLLSDSGFYLCAWMVYNEQFFGPGTRLTVL.

The chain employs TRBV5-1 and TRBJ2-1, with 7 positions matching TRBD2. The CDR3 is 13 amino acids. The ends lost 4 bases at V and 8 bases at J; junction bases unmatched: 6. Per germline, CDR1 SGHRS and CDR2 YFSETQ. CDR3 protein: CASSVGLKDEQFF. The CDR3 coding sequence is TGCGCCAGCAGCGTGGGACTAAAGGATGAGCAGTTCTTC.

The V call is TRBV20-1, the J call TRBJ2-6; no clear D gene. CDR1 and CDR2 (germline): DFQATT, SNEGSKA (reference sequence). The CDR3 runs to 13 residues. The germline V and J ends were trimmed by 3 bases and 2 bases, with 5 bases remaining between them. The CDR3 DNA follows: TGCAGTGCTAGTCGGGCTGGGGCCAACGTCCTGACTTTC. This translates into CSASRAGANVLTF.

The J gene is TRBJ2-7, the V gene TRBV20-1, with 7 bases fitting TRBD1. V trimming: 5 bases; J trimming: 4 bases; junction bases outside the gene matches: 5. CDR1 DFQATT and CDR2 SNEGSKA come from the germline V gene (reference sequence). The CDR3 runs 12 residues. CDR3 DNA: TGCAGTGCTTCGGGACAGACGTACGAGCAGTACTTC. This codes for CSASGQTYEQYF.

This sequence joins TRBV12-3 or TRBV12-4 and TRBJ1-5, with D perhaps matching TRBD1 (5 bases). V lost 7 bases and J 1 base, leaving 11 bases between the germline ends. The CDR3 loop spans 14 amino acids. DNA for the CDR3: TGTGCCAGCAAGGAGACAGCAAGCAATCAGCCCCAGCATTTT. Residues: CASKETASNQPQHF.

This clonotype has a handful of counts. The chain recombines TRBV9 with TRBJ1-1; unclear D gene. Germline V gives CDR1 SGDLS, CDR2 YYNGEE. Trimming removed 4 bases at V and 0 bases at J, with 13 bases between. This CDR3 region has 15 residues. CDR3 sequence: CASSPRAELNTEAFF. Written as DNA, the CDR3 is TGTGCCAGCAGCCCACGGGCCGAGCTGAACACTGAAGCTTTCTTT.

This clonotype was counted between two and nine times. The DNA of the CDR3 is TGTGCCAGCAGCACAGACAGGGGACGATACAATCAGCCCCAGCATTTT. It specifies CASSTDRGRYNQPQHF. The rearrangement links TRBV11-2 to TRBJ1-5; the match to TRBD1 covers 8 bases. The CDR3 runs to 16 residues. The germline V gene encodes CDR1 SGHAT and CDR2 FQNNGV. V was clipped by 5 bases and J by 3 bases; unmatched bases: 9.

This clonotype was seen repeatedly, ten times or more. The gene calls are TRBV12-3 or TRBV12-4 and TRBJ2-3, with 8 bases aligning to TRBD2. Losses at the gene ends were 6 bases for V and 1 base for J; bases not matched to a gene: 9. There are 16 residues in the CDR3. Here the CDR3 DNA reads TGTGCCAGCAGCCCATTGGCGCGGGGGGGCACAGATACGCAGTATTTT. Translation gives CASSPLARGGTDTQYF.

The chain has TRBV6-1 and TRBJ1-1; D remains unclear. Germline V lookup: CDR1 MNHNS, CDR2 SASEGT. V lost 2 bases and J 6 bases, leaving 13 bases between the germline ends. The CDR3 has 14 amino acids. CDR3 sequence: CASSERVFGPEAFF. The CDR3 coding sequence is TGTGCCAGCAGTGAAAGGGTTTTCGGGCCTGAAGCTTTCTTT.

Only a few counts were recorded for this clonotype. The chain couples TRBV12-3 or TRBV12-4 to TRBJ1-5; TRBD1 matches 7 bases. Losses at the gene ends were 6 bases for V and 2 bases for J; bases not matched to a gene: 7. This CDR3 has 15 residues. As DNA, the CDR3 is TGTGCCAGCAGACACAGGGGCTATGGCAATCAGCCCCAGCATTTT. This encodes CASRHRGYGNQPQHF.

The table lists this clonotype with a few counts. V and J are TRBV7-9 and TRBJ1-4; D gene uncertain. Looked up from germline, CDR1 is SEHNR and CDR2 is FQNEAQ (reference sequence). The CDR3 loop spans 15 amino acids. V shed 3 bases and J shed 7 bases, with 15 bases lying between them. CDR3 bases: TGTGCCAGCAGCTTGGGCAGCCCAGGTGTTGAAAAACTGTTTTTT. Protein: CASSLGSPGVEKLFF.

The chain is built from TRBV12-3 or TRBV12-4 and TRBJ1-2; D is perhaps TRBD1 (6 bases). The CDR3 totals 14 residues. Trimming removed 1 base at V and 8 bases at J, with 14 bases between. The CDR3 nucleotides are TGTGCCAGCAGTTTAGTAGCAGGGGCGATGGGCTACACCTTC. It specifies CASSLVAGAMGYTF.

A few counts support this clonotype. This chain joins TRBV29-1 and TRBJ1-5; D is uncertain. The CDR3 contains 14 residues. V lost 6 bases and J 0 bases, leaving 12 bases between the germline ends. Germline loops: CDR1 SQVTM, CDR2 ANQGSEA. The CDR3 reads CSVRRAASNQPQHF. Written as DNA, the CDR3 is TGCAGCGTCCGAAGGGCAGCTAGCAATCAGCCCCAGCATTTT.